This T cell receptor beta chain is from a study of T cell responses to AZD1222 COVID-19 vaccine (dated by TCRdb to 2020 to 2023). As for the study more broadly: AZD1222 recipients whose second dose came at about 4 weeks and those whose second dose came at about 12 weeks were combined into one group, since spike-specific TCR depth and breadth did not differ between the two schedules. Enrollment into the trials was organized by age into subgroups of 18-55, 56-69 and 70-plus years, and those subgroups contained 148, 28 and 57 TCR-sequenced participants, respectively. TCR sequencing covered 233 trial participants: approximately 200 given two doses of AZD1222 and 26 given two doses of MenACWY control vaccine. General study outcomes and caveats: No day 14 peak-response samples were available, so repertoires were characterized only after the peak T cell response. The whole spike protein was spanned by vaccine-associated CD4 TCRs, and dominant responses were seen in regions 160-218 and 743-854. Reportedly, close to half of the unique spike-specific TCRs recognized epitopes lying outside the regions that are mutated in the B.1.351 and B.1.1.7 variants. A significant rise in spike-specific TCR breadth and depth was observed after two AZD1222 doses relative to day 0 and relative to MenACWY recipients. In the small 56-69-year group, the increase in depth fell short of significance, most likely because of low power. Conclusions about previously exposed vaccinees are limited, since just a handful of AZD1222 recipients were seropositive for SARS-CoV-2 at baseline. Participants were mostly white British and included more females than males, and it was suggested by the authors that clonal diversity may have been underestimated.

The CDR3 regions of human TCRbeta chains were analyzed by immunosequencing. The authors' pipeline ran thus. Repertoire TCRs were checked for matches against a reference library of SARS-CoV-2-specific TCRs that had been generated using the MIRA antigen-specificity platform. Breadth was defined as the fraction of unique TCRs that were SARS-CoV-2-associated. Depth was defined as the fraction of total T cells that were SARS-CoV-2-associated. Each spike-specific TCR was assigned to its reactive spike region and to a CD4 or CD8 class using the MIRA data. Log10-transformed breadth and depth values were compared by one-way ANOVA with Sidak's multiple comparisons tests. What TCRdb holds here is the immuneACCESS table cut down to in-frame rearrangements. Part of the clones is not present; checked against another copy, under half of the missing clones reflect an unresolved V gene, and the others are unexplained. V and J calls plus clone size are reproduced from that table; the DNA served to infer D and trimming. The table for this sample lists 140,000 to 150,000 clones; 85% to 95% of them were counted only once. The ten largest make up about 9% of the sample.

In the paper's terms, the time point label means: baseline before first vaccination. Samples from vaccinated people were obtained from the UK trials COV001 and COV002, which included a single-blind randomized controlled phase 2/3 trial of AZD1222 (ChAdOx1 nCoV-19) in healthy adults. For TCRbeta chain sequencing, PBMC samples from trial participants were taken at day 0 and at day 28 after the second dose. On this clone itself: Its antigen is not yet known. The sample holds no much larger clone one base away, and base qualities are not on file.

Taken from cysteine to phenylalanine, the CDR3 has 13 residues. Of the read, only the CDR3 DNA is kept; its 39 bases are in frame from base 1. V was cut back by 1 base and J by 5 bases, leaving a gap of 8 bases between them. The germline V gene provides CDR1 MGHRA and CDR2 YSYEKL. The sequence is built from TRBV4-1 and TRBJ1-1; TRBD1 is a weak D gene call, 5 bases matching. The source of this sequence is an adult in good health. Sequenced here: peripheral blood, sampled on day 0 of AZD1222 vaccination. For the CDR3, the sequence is CASSQAEGTEAFF. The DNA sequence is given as TGCGCCAGCAGCCAAGCGGAGGGGACTGAAGCTTTCTTT.